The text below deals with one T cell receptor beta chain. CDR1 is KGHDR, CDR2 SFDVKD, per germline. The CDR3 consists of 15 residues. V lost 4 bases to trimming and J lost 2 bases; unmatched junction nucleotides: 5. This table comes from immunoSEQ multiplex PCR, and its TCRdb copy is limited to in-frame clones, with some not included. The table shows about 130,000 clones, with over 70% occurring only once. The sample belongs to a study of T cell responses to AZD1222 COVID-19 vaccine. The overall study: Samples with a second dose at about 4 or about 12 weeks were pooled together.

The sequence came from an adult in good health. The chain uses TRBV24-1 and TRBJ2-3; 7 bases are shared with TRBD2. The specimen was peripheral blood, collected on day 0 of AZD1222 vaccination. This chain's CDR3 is CATSDRAGVTDTQYF. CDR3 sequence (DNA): TGTGCCACCAGTGACAGGGCGGGAGTCACAGATACGCAGTATTTT.